The clone carrying this T cell receptor (beta chain) was counted many times. The antigen remains undetermined. Amplification used 60 Vbeta primers and 13 Jbeta primers. Data came from immunoSEQ multiplex PCR; TCRdb stores just in-frame clones and leaves some out. The table shows 90,000 to 120,000 clones, with around 79% occurring only once. The sample belongs to a study of cytomegalovirus exposure and HLA in healthy donors. V dropped 3 bases and J dropped 2; count of bases not matched to a gene: 7. This CDR3 region has 15 residues. Germline CDR1 and CDR2: SEHNR and FQNEAQ (reference sequence). Study results and caveats: The study recorded fewer than 200 TCR beta chains that were cytomegalovirus-associated.

Material for sequencing was PBMCs. This clonotype originated in a man between 60 and 70 years old in good health and CMV-seropositive. The gene calls are TRBV7-9 and TRBJ2-7, with 7 bases that match TRBD1. CDR3 sequence (DNA): TGTGCCAGCAGCTTGCCGGGACAGACCACCTACGAGCAGTACTTC. The encoded protein is CASSLPGQTTYEQYF. Full variable domain (outside the CDR3, taken from reference TRBV7-9 and TRBJ2-7): DTGVSQNPRHKITKRGQNVTFRCDPISEHNRLYWYRQTLGQGPEFLTYFQNEAQLEKSRLLSDRFSAERPKGSFSTLEIQRTEQGDSAMYLCASSLPGQTTYEQYFGPGTRLTVT.